These 10 T cell receptor beta chains were sequenced from one sample in a study of cytomegalovirus exposure and HLA in healthy donors. PCR used 60 Vbeta primers and 13 Jbeta primers. TCRdb keeps only in-frame clones here, not all; method: immunoSEQ multiplex PCR. The table records some 56,000 clones, under 90% of them present only once. The sample consisted of PBMCs. These receptors were collected from a woman between 40 and 55 years old in good health and CMV-seronegative.

The chain recombines TRBV29-1 with TRBJ2-7; TRBD1 is a possible D gene (6 bases). Germline loops: CDR1 SQVTM, CDR2 ANQGSEA. The CDR3 consists of 12 residues. The V gene lost 4 bases and the J gene lost 3 bases, with 10 bases spanning the gap. CDR3 loop: CSVVGQNYEQYF. The CDR3 DNA follows: TGCAGCGTTGTAGGACAGAACTACGAGCAGTACTTC.

This clone came up once. This chain links TRBV6-5 with TRBJ1-1, with D possibly TRBD1 on 6 matching bases. The CDR3 is 13 amino acids. The germline V gene has CDR1 MNHEY and CDR2 SVGAGI. V lost 6 bases and J lost 4, with 12 bases in between. The CDR3 protein is CASSQTGTTEAFF. In nucleotides, the CDR3 is TGTGCCAGCAGCCAGACAGGTACCACTGAAGCTTTCTTT.

A word on this clone: Germline is not matched at one junction end, which may reflect a read error. This sample includes further DNA sequences coding for the same CDR3. The chain couples TRBV5-6 to TRBJ1-5; tentative D call: TRBD1 (5 bases). The CDR3 loop spans 16 amino acids. The germline V gene has CDR1 SGHDT and CDR2 YYEEEE. The CDR3: CASTFMRQNSNQPQHF. The CDR3 region has the DNA TGCGCCAGCACCTTCATGCGACAGAATAGCAATCAGCCCCAGCATTTT.

The chain employs TRBV5-1 and TRBJ2-5; 8 nucleotides align to TRBD1. The germline V gene encodes CDR1 SGHRS and CDR2 YFSETQ. Trimming cost V 0 bases and J 11 bases; bases outside gene matches: 12. The CDR3 runs 15 residues. CDR3 amino acids: CASSLASGGEWEQYF. The CDR3 nucleotides read TGCGCCAGCAGCTTGGCTTCAGGGGGCGAATGGGAGCAGTACTTC.

The chain carries TRBV7-2 and TRBJ2-1; 11 bases are shared with TRBD2. V gave up 0 bases and J gave up 7 bases; unmatched junction bases: 2. From germline, CDR1 is SGHTA and CDR2 FQGNSA. The CDR3 is 15 residues long. CDR3 DNA: TGTGCCAGCAGCTTAGCCCTAGCGGGAGGAAATGAGCAGTTCTTC. Translation: CASSLALAGGNEQFF.

The rearrangement links TRBV6-1 to TRBJ2-7; 8 nucleotides line up with TRBD2. Germline lookup yields CDR1 MNHNS and CDR2 SASEGT. V lost 0 bases and J lost 1; bases outside the gene matches: 8. This CDR3 is 17 amino acids long. For the CDR3, the DNA is TGTGCCAGCAGTGAAGCCCAGTCGACTAGCGTTTCCTACGAGCAGTACTTC. It translates to CASSEAQSTSVSYEQYF.

The chain recombines TRBV5-6 with TRBJ2-7, with a tentative D call TRBD1 (6 bases). The CDR3 is 15 residues long. Germline V CDR1 and CDR2: SGHDT, YYEEEE. The V end was cut by 0 bases, the J end by 2 bases, with 12 bases between. CDR3 bases: TGTGCCAGCAGCTTGGTTTGGGACACAGCCTACGAGCAGTACTTC. Amino acid sequence: CASSLVWDTAYEQYF.

This clone was found a few times. The rearrangement links TRBV7-2 to TRBJ2-3, with 7 positions matching TRBD1. This CDR3 has 16 residues. The trim removed 1 base at V and 1 base at J, leaving 5 bases unmatched. Germline-derived CDR1 and CDR2 are SGHTA and FQGNSA. DNA of the CDR3: TGTGCCAGCAGCTTAGTCGTCACAGGGGGCACAGATACGCAGTATTTT. This sequence encodes CASSLVVTGGTDTQYF.

V is TRBV6-5 and J is TRBJ2-1, with D hard to call. The V end lost 6 bases, the J end lost 5 bases, and 11 bases lay between the germline ends. In germline, CDR1 is MNHEY, CDR2 SVGAGI. The CDR3 contains 13 residues. The CDR3 DNA sequence: TGTGCCAGCAGGTACCGGGTCAACAATGAGCAGTTCTTC. Protein sequence: CASRYRVNNEQFF.

V and J are TRBV7-8 and TRBJ1-5, with a tentative D call TRBD1 (5 bases). The CDR3 has 16 residues. Germline V CDR1 and CDR2: SGHVS, FQNEAQ. V lost 1 base and J 1 base, leaving 11 bases between the germline ends. CDR3 nucleotide sequence: TGTGCCAGCAGCTTAGTTGGGGGAGGGAGCAATCAGCCCCAGCATTTT. Its translation is CASSLVGGGSNQPQHF.